The following is a TCR beta chain sequence with its context. Its antigen is not known. Clones were read by immunoSEQ multiplex PCR, and TCRdb kept only the in-frame ones, dropping some. The sample has some 120,000 clones, around 90% seen once. These data come from a study of cytomegalovirus exposure and HLA in healthy donors. Whole-study findings and limits: Three chains linked to CMV were shown in vitro to be specific for CMV antigens.

The CDR3 consists of 17 residues. Germline V gives CDR1 SGHTA, CDR2 FQGTGA. Losses at the gene ends were 7 bases for V and 1 base for J; bases not matched to a gene: 12. The TCR comes from a woman younger than 30 in good health and CMV-seronegative. The sequenced sample was PBMCs. The rearrangement joins TRBV7-3 to TRBJ2-3, with TRBD2 matching 9 bases. The CDR3 region is CASTLTIAGAGTDTQYF. In DNA form, the CDR3 reads TGTGCCAGCACCCTGACGATAGCGGGAGCTGGCACAGATACGCAGTATTTT.